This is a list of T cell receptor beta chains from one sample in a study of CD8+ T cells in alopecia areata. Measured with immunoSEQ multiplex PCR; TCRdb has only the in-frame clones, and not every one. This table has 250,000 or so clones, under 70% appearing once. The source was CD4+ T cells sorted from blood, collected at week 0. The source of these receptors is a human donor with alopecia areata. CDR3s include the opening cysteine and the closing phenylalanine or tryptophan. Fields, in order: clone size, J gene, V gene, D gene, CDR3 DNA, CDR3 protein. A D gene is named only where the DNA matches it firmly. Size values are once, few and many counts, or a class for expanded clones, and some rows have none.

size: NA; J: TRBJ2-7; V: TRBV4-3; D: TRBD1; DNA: TGCGCCAGCAGCGCTCGACAGGGCCCCTACGAGCAGTACTTC; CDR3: CASSARQGPYEQYF
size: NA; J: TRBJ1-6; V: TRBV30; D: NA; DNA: TGTGCCTGGAGTGCCGGGGGGGCGGATAATTCACCCCTCCACTTT; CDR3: CAWSAGGADNSPLHF
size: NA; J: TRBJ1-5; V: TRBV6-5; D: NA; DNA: TGTGCCAGCAGTTTTAGGCAAGGTCAGCCCCAGCATTTT; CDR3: CASSFRQGQPQHF
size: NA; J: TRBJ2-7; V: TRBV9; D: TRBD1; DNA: TGTGCCAGCAGCGTAGTAGGACAGGGGGCTTCCGAGCAGTACTTC; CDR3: CASSVVGQGASEQYF
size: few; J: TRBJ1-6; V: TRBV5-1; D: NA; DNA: TGCGCCAGCAGCTGGGGACATGGGAATTCACCCCTCCACTTT; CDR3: CASSWGHGNSPLHF
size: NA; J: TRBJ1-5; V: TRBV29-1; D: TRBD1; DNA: TGCAGCGTTGGGTCAGGGGGCGCTGGCAATCAGCCCCAGCATTTT; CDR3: CSVGSGGAGNQPQHF
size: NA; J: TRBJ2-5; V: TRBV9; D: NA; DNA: TGTGCCAGCAGCCCGCTTAGGGAAGAGACCCAGTACTTC; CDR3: CASSPLREETQYF
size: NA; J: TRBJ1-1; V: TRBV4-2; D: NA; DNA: TGTGCCAGCAGCCAACCCACACTGTACACTGAAGCTTTCTTT; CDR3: CASSQPTLYTEAFF
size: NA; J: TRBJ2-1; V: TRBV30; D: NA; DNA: TGTGCCTGGGTACTAGCAAGAGAGCAGTTCTTC; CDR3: CAWVLAREQFF
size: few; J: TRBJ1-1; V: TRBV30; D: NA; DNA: TGTGCCTGCCATAGACGGGGTGAGACTTTCTTT; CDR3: CACHRRGETFF
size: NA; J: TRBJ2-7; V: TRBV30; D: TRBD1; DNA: TGTGCCTGGAGTGTACTGACAGGGCCGGGCGAGCAGTACTTC; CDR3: CAWSVLTGPGEQYF
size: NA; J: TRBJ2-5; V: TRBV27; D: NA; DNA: TGTGCCAGCAGCCCCGTACCAGGGGCAGAGACCCAGTACTTC; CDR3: CASSPVPGAETQYF
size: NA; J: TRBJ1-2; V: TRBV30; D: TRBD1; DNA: TGTGCCTGGAGTGTACCTGACAGGGGGCTCTATGGCTACACCTTC; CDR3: CAWSVPDRGLYGYTF
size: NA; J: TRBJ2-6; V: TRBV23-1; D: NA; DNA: TGCGCCAGCAGTCAATGGGGCTCTGGGGCCAACGTCCTGACTTTC; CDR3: CASSQWGSGANVLTF
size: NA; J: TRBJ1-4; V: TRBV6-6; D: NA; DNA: TGTGCCAGCAGCAATCGACAGCCCACGAATGAAAAACTGTTTTTT; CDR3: CASSNRQPTNEKLFF
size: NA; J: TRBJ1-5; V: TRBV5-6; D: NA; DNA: TGTGCCAGCAGCTTGGGCAGAGATAATAGCAATCAGCCCCAGCATTTT; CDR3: CASSLGRDNSNQPQHF
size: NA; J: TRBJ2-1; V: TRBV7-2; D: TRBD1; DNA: TGTGCCAGCAGCCCCCGCAGGGGGTCCTACAATGAGCAGTTCTTC; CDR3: CASSPRRGSYNEQFF
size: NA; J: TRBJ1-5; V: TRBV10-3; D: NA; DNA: TGTGCCATCAGTGAGTCTCGCAATCAGCCCCAGCATTTT; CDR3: CAISESRNQPQHF
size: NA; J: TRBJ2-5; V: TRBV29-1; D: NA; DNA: TGCAGCGTTGAAGCGAGGAGGGGTGGAGAGACCCAGTACTTC; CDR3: CSVEARRGGETQYF
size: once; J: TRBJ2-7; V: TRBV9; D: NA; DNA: TGTGCCAGCAGCGGTAGCTCCTACGAGCAGTACTTC; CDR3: CASSGSSYEQYF
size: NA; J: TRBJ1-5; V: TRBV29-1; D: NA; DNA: TGCAGCGTTGGCTCGTCAGGGAATCAGCCCCAGCATTTT; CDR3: CSVGSSGNQPQHF
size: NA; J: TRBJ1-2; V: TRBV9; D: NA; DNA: TGTGCCAGCAGCGGAAATGACTGGACGGGCTATGGCTACACCTTC; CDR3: CASSGNDWTGYGYTF
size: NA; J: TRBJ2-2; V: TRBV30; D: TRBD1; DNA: TGTGCCTGGAGTGTTCCGGGACAGGGGGTTTCCGGGGAGCTGTTTTTT; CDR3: CAWSVPGQGVSGELFF
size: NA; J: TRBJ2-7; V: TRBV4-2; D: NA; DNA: TGTGCCAGCAGCCAAGAAGGTGGTCGCTCCGACGAGCAGTACTTC; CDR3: CASSQEGGRSDEQYF
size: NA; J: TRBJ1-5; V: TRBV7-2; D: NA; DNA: TGTGCCAGCAGCCGGGGACAAGGGAGGCCCCAGCATTTT; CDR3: CASSRGQGRPQHF
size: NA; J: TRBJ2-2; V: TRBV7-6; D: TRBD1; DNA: TGTGCCAGCAGCCTCCGGACAGGGATAGAGCTGTTTTTT; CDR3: CASSLRTGIELFF
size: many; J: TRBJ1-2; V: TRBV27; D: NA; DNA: TGTGCCAGCAGTTTAGAAGAGGCCTTTCTCAATACGGGAGGGCTCACCTTC; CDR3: CASSLEEAFLNTGGLTF
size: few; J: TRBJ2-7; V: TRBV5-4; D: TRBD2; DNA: TGTGCCACCCAATGGTCTAGCGGGGGGCGCGAGCAGTACTTC; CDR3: CATQWSSGGREQYF